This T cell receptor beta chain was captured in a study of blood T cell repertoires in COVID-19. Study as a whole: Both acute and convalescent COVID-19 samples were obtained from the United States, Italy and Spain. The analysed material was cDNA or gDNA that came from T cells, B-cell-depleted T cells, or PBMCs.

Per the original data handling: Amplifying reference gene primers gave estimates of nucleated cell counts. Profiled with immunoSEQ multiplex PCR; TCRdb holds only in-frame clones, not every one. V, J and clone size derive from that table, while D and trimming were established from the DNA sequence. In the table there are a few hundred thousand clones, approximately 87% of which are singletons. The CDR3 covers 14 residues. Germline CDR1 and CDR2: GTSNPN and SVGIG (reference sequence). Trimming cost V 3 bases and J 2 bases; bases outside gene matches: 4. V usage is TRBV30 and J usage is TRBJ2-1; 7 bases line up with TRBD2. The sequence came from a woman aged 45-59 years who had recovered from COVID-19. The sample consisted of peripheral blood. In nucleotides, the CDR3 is TGTGCCTGGAGCGGGGGGAAACCCTACAATGAGCAGTTCTTC. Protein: CAWSGGKPYNEQFF.